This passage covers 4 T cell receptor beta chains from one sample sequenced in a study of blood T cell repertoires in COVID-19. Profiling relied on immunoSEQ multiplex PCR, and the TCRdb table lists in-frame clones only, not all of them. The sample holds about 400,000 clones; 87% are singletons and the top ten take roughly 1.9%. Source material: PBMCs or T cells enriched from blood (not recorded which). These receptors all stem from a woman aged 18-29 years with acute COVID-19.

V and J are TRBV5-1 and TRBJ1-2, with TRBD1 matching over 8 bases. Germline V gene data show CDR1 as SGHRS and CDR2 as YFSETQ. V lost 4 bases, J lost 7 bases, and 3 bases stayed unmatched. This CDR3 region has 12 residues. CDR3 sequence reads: CASSPDRVGYTF. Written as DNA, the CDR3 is TGCGCCAGCAGCCCGGACAGGGTTGGCTACACCTTC.

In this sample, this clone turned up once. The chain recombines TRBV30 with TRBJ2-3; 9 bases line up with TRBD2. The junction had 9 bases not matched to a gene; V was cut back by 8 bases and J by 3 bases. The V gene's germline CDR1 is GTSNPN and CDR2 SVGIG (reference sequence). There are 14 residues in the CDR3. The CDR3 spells CAGKSGLATDTQYF. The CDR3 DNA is TGTGCCGGGAAGTCAGGACTAGCGACAGATACGCAGTATTTT.

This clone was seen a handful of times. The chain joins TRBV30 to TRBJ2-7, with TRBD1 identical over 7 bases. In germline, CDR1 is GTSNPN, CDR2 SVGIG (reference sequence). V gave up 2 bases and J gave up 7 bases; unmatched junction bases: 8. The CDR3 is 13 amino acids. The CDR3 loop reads CAWSSKGAREQYF. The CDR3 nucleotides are TGTGCCTGGAGTAGTAAGGGGGCGCGAGAGCAGTACTTC. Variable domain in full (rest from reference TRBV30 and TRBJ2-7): SQTIHQWPATLVQPVGSPLSLECTVEGTSNPNLYWYRQAAGRGLQLLFYSVGIGQISSEVPQNLSASRPQDRQFILSSKKLLLSDSGFYLCAWSSKGAREQYFGPGTRLTVT.

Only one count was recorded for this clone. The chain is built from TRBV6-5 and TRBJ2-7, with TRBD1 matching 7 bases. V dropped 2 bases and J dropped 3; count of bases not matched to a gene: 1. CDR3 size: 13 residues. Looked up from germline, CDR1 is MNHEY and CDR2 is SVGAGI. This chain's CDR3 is CASSYGTDYEQYF. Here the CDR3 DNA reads TGTGCCAGCAGTTACGGGACAGACTACGAGCAGTACTTC.